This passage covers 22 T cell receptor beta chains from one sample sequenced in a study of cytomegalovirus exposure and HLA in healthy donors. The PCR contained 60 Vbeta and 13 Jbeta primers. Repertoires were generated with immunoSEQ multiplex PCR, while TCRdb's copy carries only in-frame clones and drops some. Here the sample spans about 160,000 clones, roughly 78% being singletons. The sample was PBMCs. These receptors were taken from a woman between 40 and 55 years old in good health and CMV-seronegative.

The CDR3 region is CASSLGQTGSGADTQYF. The CDR3 nucleotides are TGTGCCAGCAGCTTAGGTCAGACAGGGTCGGGTGCAGATACGCAGTATTTT. The chain is built from TRBV7-9 and TRBJ2-3, with 7 bases lining up with TRBD1. CDR1 SEHNR and CDR2 FQNEAQ come from the germline V gene (reference sequence). V lost 1 base, J lost 4 bases, and 11 bases stayed unmatched. The CDR3 loop spans 17 amino acids.

The CDR3 sequence is CASSYRDSKNIQYF. The CDR3 nucleotides are TGTGCCAGCAGCTACAGGGATTCCAAAAACATTCAGTACTTC. The chain couples TRBV5-5 to TRBJ2-4; possibly TRBD1 for D (6 bases). Trimming removed 3 bases from V and 2 bases from J, with 9 bases in between. The CDR3 totals 14 residues. CDR1 and CDR2 (germline): SGHKS, YYEKEE (reference sequence).

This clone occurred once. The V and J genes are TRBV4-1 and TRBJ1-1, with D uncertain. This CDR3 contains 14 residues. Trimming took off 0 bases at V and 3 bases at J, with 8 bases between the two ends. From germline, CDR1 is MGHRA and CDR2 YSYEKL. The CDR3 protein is CASSQDHSDTEAFF. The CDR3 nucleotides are TGCGCCAGCAGCCAAGATCATTCGGACACTGAAGCTTTCTTT.

This CDR3 reads CASSLAGGQSEAFF. CDR3 bases: TGCGCCAGCAGCTTGGCCGGGGGGCAGAGTGAAGCTTTCTTT. J is TRBJ1-1 and V is TRBV5-1; D might be TRBD1 (6 bases). Deletions cut 0 bases from V and 7 bases from J, with 13 bases between. CDR1 SGHRS and CDR2 YFSETQ come from the germline V gene. CDR3 length: 14 amino acids.

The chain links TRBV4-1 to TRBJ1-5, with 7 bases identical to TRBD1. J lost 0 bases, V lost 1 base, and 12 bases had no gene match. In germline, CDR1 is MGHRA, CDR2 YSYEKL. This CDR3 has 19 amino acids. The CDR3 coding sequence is TGCGCCAGCAGCCAAGTCCTATCAGGGACAGCATATAGCAATCAGCCCCAGCATTTT. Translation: CASSQVLSGTAYSNQPQHF.

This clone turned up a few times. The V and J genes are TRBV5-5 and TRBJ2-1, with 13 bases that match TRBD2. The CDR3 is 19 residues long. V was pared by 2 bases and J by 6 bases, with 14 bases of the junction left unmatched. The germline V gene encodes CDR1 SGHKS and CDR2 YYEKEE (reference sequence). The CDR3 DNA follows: TGTGCCAGCAGCTTATTTACTAGCGGGGGGGCAAGAACGTCCAATGAGCAGTTCTTC. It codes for CASSLFTSGGARTSNEQFF.

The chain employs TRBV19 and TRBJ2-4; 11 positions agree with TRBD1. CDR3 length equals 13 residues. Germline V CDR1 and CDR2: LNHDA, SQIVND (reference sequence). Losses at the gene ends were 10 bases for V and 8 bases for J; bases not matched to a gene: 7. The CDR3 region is CATSGTGGDIQYF. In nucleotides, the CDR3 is TGTGCCACATCCGGGACAGGGGGAGACATTCAGTACTTC. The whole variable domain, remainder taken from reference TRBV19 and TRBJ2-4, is DGGITQSPKYLFRKEGQNVTLSCEQNLNHDAMYWYRQDPGQGLRLIYYSQIVNDFQKGDIAEGYSVSREKKESFPLTVTSAQKNPTAFYLCATSGTGGDIQYFGAGTRLSVL.

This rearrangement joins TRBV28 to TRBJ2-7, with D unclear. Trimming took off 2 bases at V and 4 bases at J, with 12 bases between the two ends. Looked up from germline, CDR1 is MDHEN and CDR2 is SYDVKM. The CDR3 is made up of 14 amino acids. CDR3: CASSLATHLYEQYF. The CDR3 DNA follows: TGTGCCAGCAGTTTAGCGACTCACCTTTACGAGCAGTACTTC.

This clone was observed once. The CDR3: CASSQGTGNTIYF. The CDR3 DNA sequence: TGTGCCAGCAGCCAAGGTACTGGAAACACCATATATTTT. The chain links TRBV14 to TRBJ1-3; D unclear. Trimming left V 1 base short and J 2 bases short, with 3 bases between. CDR1 SGHDN and CDR2 FVKESK come from the germline V gene. This CDR3 is built from 13 residues.

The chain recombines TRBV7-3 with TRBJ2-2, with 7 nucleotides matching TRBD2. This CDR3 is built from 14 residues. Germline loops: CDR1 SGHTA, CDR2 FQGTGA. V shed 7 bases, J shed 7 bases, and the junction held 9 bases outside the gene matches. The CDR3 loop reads CASKVSGVDGELFF. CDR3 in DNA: TGTGCCAGCAAAGTCAGCGGGGTGGACGGGGAGCTGTTTTTT.

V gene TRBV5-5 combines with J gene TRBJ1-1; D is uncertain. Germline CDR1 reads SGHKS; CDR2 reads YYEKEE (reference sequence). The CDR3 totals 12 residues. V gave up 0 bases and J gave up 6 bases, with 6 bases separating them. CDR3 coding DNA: TGTGCCAGCAGCTTGGTTCTCGCTGAAGCTTTCTTT. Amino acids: CASSLVLAEAFF.

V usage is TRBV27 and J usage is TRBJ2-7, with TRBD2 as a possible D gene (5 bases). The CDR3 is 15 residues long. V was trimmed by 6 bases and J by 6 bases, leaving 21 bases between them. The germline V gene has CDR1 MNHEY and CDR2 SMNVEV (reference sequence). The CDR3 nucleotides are TGTGCCAGCAGCCCAGGACTCTCCCCTTTGCGCGAGCAGTACTTC. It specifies CASSPGLSPLREQYF.

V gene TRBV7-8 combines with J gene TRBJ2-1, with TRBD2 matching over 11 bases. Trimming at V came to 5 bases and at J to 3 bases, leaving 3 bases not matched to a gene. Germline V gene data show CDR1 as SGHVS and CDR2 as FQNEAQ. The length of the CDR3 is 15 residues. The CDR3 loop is CASSPLAGGYNEQFF. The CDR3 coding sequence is TGTGCCAGCAGCCCCCTAGCGGGGGGCTACAATGAGCAGTTCTTC.

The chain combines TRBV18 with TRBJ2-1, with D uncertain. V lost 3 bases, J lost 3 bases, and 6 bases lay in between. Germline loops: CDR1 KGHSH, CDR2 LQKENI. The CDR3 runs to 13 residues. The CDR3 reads CASSPYRYNEQFF. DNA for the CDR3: TGTGCCAGCTCACCTTATCGCTACAATGAGCAGTTCTTC.

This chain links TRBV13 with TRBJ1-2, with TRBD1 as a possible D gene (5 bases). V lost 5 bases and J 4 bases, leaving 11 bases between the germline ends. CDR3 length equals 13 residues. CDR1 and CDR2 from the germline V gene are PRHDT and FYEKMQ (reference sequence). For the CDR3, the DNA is TGTGCCAGCAGCCGCTTCGGGGGCTATGGCTACACCTTC. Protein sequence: CASSRFGGYGYTF.

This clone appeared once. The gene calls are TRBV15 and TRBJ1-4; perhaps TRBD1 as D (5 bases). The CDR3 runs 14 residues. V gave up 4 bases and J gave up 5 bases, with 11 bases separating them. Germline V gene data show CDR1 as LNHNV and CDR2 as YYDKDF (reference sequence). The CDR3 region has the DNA TGTGCCACCAGCACAGGGAACGGGAATGAAAAACTGTTTTTT. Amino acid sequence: CATSTGNGNEKLFF.

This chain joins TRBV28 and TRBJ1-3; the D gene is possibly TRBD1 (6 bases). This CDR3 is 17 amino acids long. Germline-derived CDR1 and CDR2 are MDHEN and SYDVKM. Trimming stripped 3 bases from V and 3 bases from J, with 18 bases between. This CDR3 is CASSLRGAVGYGNTIYF. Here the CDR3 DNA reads TGTGCCAGCAGTTTGCGGGGGGCGGTAGGGTATGGAAACACCATATATTTT. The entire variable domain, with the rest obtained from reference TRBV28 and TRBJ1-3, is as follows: DVKVTQSSRYLVKRTGEKVFLECVQDMDHENMFWYRQDPGLGLRLIYFSYDVKMKEKGDIPEGYSVSREKKERFSLILESASTNQTSMYLCASSLRGAVGYGNTIYFGEGSWLTVV.

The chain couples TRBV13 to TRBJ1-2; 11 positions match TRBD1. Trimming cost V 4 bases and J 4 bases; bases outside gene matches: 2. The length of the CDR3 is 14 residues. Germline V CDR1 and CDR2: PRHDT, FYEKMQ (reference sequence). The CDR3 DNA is TGTGCCAGCAGCTCGGACAGGGGGCGCTATGGCTACACCTTC. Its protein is CASSSDRGRYGYTF. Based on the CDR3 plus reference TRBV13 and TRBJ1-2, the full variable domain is AAGVIQSPRHLIKEKRETATLKCYPIPRHDTVYWYQQGPGQDPQFLISFYEKMQSDKGSIPDRFSAQQFSDYHSELNMSSLELGDSALYFCASSSDRGRYGYTFGSGTRLTVV.

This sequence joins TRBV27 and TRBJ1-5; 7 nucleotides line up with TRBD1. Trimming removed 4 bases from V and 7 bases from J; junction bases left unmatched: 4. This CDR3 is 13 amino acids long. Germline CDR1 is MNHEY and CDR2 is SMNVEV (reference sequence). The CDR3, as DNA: TGTGCCAGCAGTTACAGGGGTGGGCAGCCCCAGCATTTT. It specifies CASSYRGGQPQHF.

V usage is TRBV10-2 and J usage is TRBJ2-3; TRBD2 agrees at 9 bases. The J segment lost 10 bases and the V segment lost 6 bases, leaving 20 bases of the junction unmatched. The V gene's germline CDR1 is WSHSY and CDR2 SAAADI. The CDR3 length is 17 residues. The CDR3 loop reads CASRLERRGGDQGAQYF. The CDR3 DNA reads TGCGCCAGCAGGTTAGAGAGGCGGGGGGGCGACCAAGGTGCGCAGTATTTT.

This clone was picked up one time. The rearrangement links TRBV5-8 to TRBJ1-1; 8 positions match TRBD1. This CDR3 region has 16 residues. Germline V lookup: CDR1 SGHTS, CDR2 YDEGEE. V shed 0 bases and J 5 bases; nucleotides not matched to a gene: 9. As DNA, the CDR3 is TGTGCCAGCAGCTTGGGGGCAGGGGGCGAAGGTACTGAAGCTTTCTTT. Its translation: CASSLGAGGEGTEAFF.

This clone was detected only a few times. In nucleotides, the CDR3 is TGTGCCAGCAGCTTAGGAGGAGATACGCAGTATTTT. Translated, it gives CASSLGGDTQYF. This chain uses TRBV11-3 with TRBJ2-3, with D unresolved. The CDR3 totals 12 residues. CDR1 and CDR2 (germline): SGHNT, YENEEA. V lost 1 base, J lost 5 bases, and 4 bases lay in between.